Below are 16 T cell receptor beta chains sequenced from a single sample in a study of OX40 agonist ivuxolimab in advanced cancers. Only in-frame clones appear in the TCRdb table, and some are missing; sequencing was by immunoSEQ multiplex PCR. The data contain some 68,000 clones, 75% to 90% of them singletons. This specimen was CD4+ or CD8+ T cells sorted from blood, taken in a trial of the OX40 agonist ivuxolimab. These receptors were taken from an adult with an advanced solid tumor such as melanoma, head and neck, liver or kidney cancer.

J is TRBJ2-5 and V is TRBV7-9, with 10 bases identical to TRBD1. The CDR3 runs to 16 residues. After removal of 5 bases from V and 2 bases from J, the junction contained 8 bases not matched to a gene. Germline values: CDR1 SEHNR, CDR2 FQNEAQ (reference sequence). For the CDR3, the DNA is TGTGCCAGCAGCCTCTGGACAGGGGGTGGACAAGAGACCCAGTACTTC. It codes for CASSLWTGGGQETQYF.

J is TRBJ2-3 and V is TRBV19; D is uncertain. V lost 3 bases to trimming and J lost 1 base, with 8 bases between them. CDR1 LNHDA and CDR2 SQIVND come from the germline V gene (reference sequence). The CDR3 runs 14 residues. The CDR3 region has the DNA TGTGCCAGTAGTATGGACCCTGGCACAGATACGCAGTATTTT. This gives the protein CASSMDPGTDTQYF.

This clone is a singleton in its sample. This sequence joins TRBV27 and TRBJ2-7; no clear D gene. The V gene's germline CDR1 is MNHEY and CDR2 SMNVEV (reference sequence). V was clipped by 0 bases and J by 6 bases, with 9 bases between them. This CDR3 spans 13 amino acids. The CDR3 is CASSLSARAEQYF. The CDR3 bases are TGTGCCAGCAGTTTATCCGCCCGCGCCGAGCAGTACTTC.

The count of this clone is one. CDR3 nucleotide sequence: TGTGCCAGCAGTTTTCTGGGGGAGAGCACAGATACGCAGTATTTT. Encoded protein: CASSFLGESTDTQYF. J is TRBJ2-3 and V is TRBV28; D is perhaps TRBD1 or TRBD2 (5 bases each). Trimming shortened V by 3 bases and J by 0 bases, and 10 bases separated the two germline ends. The CDR3 sequence is 15 residues long. CDR1 is MDHEN, CDR2 SYDVKM, per germline.

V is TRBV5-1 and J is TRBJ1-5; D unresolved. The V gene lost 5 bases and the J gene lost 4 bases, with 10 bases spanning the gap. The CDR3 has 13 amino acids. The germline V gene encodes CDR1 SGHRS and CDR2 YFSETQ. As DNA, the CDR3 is TGCGCCAGCAGTGATTTCCCGAATCAGCCCCAGCATTTT. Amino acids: CASSDFPNQPQHF.

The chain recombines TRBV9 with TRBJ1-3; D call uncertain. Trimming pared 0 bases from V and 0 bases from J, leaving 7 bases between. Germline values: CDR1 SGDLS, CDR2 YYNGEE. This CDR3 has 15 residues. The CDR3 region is CASSVGANSGNTIYF. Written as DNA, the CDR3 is TGTGCCAGCAGCGTAGGGGCTAACTCTGGAAACACCATATATTTT.

The CDR3 sequence: CASSPRMTGSYGYTF. The CDR3 region has the DNA TGTGCCAGCTCACCAAGAATGACAGGTAGCTATGGCTACACCTTC. The J gene is TRBJ1-2, the V gene TRBV18, with D possibly being TRBD1 (6 bases). Germline values: CDR1 KGHSH, CDR2 LQKENI. Trimming removed 2 bases at V and 4 bases at J, with 14 bases between. The CDR3 covers 15 residues.

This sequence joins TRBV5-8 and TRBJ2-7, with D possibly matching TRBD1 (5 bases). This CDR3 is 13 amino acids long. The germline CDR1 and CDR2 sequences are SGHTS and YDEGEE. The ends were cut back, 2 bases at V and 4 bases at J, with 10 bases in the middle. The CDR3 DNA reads TGTGCCAGCAGCTTCTTAGACAGATACGAGCAGTACTTC. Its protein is CASSFLDRYEQYF.

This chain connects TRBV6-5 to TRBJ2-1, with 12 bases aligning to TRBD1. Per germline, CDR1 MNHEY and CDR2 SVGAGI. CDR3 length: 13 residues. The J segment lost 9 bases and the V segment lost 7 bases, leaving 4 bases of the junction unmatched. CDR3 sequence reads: CASKGQGASEQFF. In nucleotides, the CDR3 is TGTGCCAGCAAGGGACAGGGGGCAAGTGAGCAGTTCTTC.

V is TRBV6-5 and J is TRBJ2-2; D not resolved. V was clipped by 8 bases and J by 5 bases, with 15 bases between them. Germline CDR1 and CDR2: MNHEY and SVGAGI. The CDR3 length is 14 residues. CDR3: CASQRWQRTGELFF. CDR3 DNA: TGTGCCAGCCAACGATGGCAGCGAACCGGGGAGCTGTTTTTT.

The CDR3 DNA reads as TGCGCCAGCAGCTTGGTGGGACGCCATTCCACAGATACGCAGTATTTT. It encodes CASSLVGRHSTDTQYF. This rearrangement joins TRBV5-1 to TRBJ2-3; D may match TRBD1 or TRBD2 (5 bases each). The CDR3 sequence is 16 residues long. V lost 0 bases and J lost 2, with 13 bases in between. Looked up from germline, CDR1 is SGHRS and CDR2 is YFSETQ.

CDR3 DNA sequence: TGTGCCATTTCGATTAGACAGGGATATTGGGAGCAGTACTTC. It is translated as CAISIRQGYWEQYF. This chain joins TRBV10-3 and TRBJ2-7; TRBD1 aligns across 7 bases. The CDR3 consists of 14 residues. Unmatched junction bases numbered 15, after V lost 9 bases and J lost 7 bases. Germline V gene data show CDR1 as ENHRY and CDR2 as SYGVKD.

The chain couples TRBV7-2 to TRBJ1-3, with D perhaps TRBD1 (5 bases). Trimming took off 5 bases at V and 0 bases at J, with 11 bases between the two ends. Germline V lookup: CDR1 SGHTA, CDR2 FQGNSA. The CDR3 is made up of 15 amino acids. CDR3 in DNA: TGTGCCAGCAGCACCCAGGGAAGCTCTGGAAACACCATATATTTT. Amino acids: CASSTQGSSGNTIYF.

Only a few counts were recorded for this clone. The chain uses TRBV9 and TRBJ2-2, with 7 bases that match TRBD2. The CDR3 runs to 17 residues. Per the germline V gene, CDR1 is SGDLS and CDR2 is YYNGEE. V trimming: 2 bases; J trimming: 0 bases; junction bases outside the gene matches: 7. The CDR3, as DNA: TGTGCCAGCAGCGTCCGACGGGAGGCCCCGAACACCGGGGAGCTGTTTTTT. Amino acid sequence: CASSVRREAPNTGELFF.

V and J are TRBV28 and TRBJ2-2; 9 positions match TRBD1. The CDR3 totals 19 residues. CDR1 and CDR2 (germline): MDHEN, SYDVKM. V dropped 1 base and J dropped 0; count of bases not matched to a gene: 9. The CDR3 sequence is CASSLLTGGELANTGELFF. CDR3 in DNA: TGTGCCAGCAGTTTATTGACAGGGGGAGAACTCGCGAACACCGGGGAGCTGTTTTTT. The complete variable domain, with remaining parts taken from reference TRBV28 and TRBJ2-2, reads DVKVTQSSRYLVKRTGEKVFLECVQDMDHENMFWYRQDPGLGLRLIYFSYDVKMKEKGDIPEGYSVSREKKERFSLILESASTNQTSMYLCASSLLTGGELANTGELFFGEGSRLTVL.

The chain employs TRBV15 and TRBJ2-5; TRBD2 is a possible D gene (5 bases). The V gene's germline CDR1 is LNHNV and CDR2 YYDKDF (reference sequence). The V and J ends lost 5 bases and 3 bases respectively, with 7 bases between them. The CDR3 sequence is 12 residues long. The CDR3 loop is CATSGLKETQYF. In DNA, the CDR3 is TGTGCCACCAGCGGACTTAAAGAGACCCAGTACTTC.